One sample yielded the 24 T cell receptor beta chains listed below, sequenced in a study of shared clonotypes between healthy human individuals. Some clones are missing from TCRdb's copy, which holds only in-frame ones; the method was immunoSEQ multiplex PCR. This sample has about 1 million clones; approximately 72% occur once, and the top ten carry approximately 1.5%. Sequencing was performed on memory CD4+ T cells sorted from blood. The subset denotes: CD45RA-negative fraction. Source of these receptors: a man aged 18 to 29 in good health.

The V call is TRBV20-1, the J call TRBJ2-1, with TRBD2 matching over 7 bases. This CDR3 has 11 amino acids. Germline CDR1 DFQATT, CDR2 SNEGSKA (reference sequence). Trimming cost V 3 bases and J 10 bases; bases outside gene matches: 3. The CDR3 DNA sequence: TGCAGTGCTAGCCCAGCGGGGGAGCAGTTCTTC. Protein product: CSASPAGEQFF.

This chain links TRBV30 with TRBJ1-5; 8 bases are a match to TRBD1. The length of the CDR3 is 13 residues. Germline V lookup: CDR1 GTSNPN, CDR2 SVGIG (reference sequence). Trimming took 5 bases from V and 5 from J; bases not matched to a gene: 5. In DNA, the CDR3 is TGTGCCTGGGGACAGGGAGGGCATCAGCCCCAGCATTTT. It encodes CAWGQGGHQPQHF.

The chain carries TRBV28 and TRBJ2-1, with D tentatively TRBD1 (6 bases). The V gene's germline CDR1 is MDHEN and CDR2 SYDVKM. The CDR3 loop spans 12 amino acids. Trimming pared 6 bases from V and 12 bases from J, leaving 15 bases between. CDR3 residues: CASRADRPGQFF. The CDR3 region has the DNA TGTGCCAGCAGAGCCGACAGGCCCGGGCAGTTCTTC.

This rearrangement joins TRBV7-8 to TRBJ1-1; D is uncertain. The CDR3 has 15 residues. Between the trimmed V and J ends, which lost 5 bases and 1 base, there was a span of 14 bases. Germline V gene data show CDR1 as SGHVS and CDR2 as FQNEAQ. CDR3: CASSPQRWGNTEAFF. The DNA of the CDR3 is TGTGCCAGCAGCCCCCAGAGGTGGGGGAACACTGAAGCTTTCTTT.

The rearrangement uses TRBV28 and TRBJ2-7; D may be TRBD1 (6 bases). This CDR3 contains 14 residues. The V end was cut by 5 bases, the J end by 5 bases, with 16 bases between. Per germline, CDR1 MDHEN and CDR2 SYDVKM. The CDR3 sequence: CASSPGQVVHEQYF. CDR3 nucleotide sequence: TGTGCCAGCAGTCCGGGACAAGTAGTCCACGAGCAGTACTTC.

The genes are TRBV10-3 and TRBJ2-1; D remains unclear. Germline CDR1 ENHRY, CDR2 SYGVKD. With 4 bases removed from V and 9 bases from J, the gap between germline ends came to 13 bases. This CDR3 region has 13 residues. In nucleotides, the CDR3 is TGTGCCATCAGTGGCGCTAGTGATGCTGAGCAGTTCTTC. Amino acid sequence: CAISGASDAEQFF.

This chain connects TRBV19 to TRBJ1-6, with D perhaps TRBD1 (5 bases). Germline CDR1 reads LNHDA; CDR2 reads SQIVND (reference sequence). The CDR3 has 14 amino acids. V lost 1 base to trimming and J lost 10 bases, with 11 bases between them. The CDR3 here is CASSIVYGDSPLHF. CDR3 bases: TGTGCCAGTAGTATAGTATACGGGGACTCACCCCTCCACTTT.

CDR3 residues: CASSSHRFTGELFF. The CDR3 DNA is TGTGCCAGCAGTTCGCACAGGTTCACCGGGGAGCTGTTTTTT. V is TRBV6-6 and J is TRBJ2-2; D perhaps matches TRBD1 (5 bases). Germline assignment: CDR1 MNHNY and CDR2 SVGAGI (reference sequence). The length of the CDR3 is 14 residues. V shed 4 bases and J shed 4 bases, with 10 bases lying between them.

The J gene is TRBJ1-5, the V gene TRBV5-1, with D possibly being TRBD1 (5 bases). Germline V lookup: CDR1 SGHRS, CDR2 YFSETQ. The CDR3 covers 16 residues. The germline V and J ends were trimmed by 4 bases and 0 bases, with 14 bases remaining between them. CDR3 amino acids: CASSPGTENSNQPQHF. The CDR3 coding sequence is TGCGCCAGCAGCCCCGGGACCGAGAATAGCAATCAGCCCCAGCATTTT.

The chain employs TRBV11-2 and TRBJ2-1, with D tentatively TRBD1 (7 bases). Deletions cut 5 bases from V and 3 bases from J, with 17 bases between. Germline CDR1 SGHAT, CDR2 FQNNGV. This CDR3 spans 16 amino acids. CDR3 DNA: TGTGCCAGCAGCGCACCCAGGGGGGCCCTCTACAATGAGCAGTTCTTC. It encodes CASSAPRGALYNEQFF. Based on the CDR3 plus reference TRBV11-2 and TRBJ2-1, the full variable domain is EAGVAQSPRYKIIEKRQSVAFWCNPISGHATLYWYQQILGQGPKLLIQFQNNGVVDDSQLPKDRFSAERLKGVDSTLKIQPAKLEDSAVYLCASSAPRGALYNEQFFGPGTRLTVL.

The chain links TRBV11-2 to TRBJ2-7; the D gene is possibly TRBD1 (7 bases). Germline lookup yields CDR1 SGHAT and CDR2 FQNNGV. CDR3 size: 14 residues. V lost 5 bases, J lost 1 base, and 12 bases lay in between. Written as DNA, the CDR3 is TGTGCCAGCAGCGTGACAGGGAGGTCCTACGAGCAGTACTTC. Protein: CASSVTGRSYEQYF.

This rearrangement joins TRBV5-1 to TRBJ2-3; the D is unclear. The CDR3 is 12 amino acids. Per germline, CDR1 SGHRS and CDR2 YFSETQ. The ends were cut back, 3 bases at V and 5 bases at J, with 7 bases in the middle. The CDR3 region has the DNA TGCGCCAGCAGCTCCCCCCAAGATACGCAGTATTTT. This encodes CASSSPQDTQYF.

The chain combines TRBV7-8 with TRBJ2-7; the D call may be TRBD1 or TRBD2 (5 bases each). Germline CDR1 and CDR2: SGHVS and FQNEAQ. The CDR3 runs 18 residues. The germline V and J ends were trimmed by 1 base and 3 bases, with 22 bases remaining between them. The CDR3 reads CASSLVLGVGAGSYEQYF. The CDR3 nucleotides read TGTGCCAGCAGCTTAGTACTGGGCGTGGGTGCAGGGAGCTACGAGCAGTACTTC.

The CDR3 sequence is CASSPPRGQGMGGYTF. In nucleotides, the CDR3 is TGTGCCAGCAGCCCCCCCCGGGGACAGGGAATGGGCGGCTACACCTTC. The chain couples TRBV5-6 to TRBJ1-2; TRBD1 matches 9 bases. The CDR3 covers 16 residues. V lost 4 bases, J lost 8 bases, and 15 bases stayed unmatched. Germline CDR1 and CDR2: SGHDT and YYEEEE.

V usage is TRBV6-5 and J usage is TRBJ2-1; 7 bases are shared with TRBD2. There are 16 residues in the CDR3. CDR1 MNHEY and CDR2 SVGAGI come from the germline V gene. V shed 2 bases, J shed 0 bases, and the junction held 4 bases outside the gene matches. The CDR3 nucleotides are TGTGCCAGCAGTTACCGGCGGGGGACCTCCTACAATGAGCAGTTCTTC. It codes for CASSYRRGTSYNEQFF.

As to this clone: Possible read error: a much larger clone is one base away. Since no conserved phenylalanine or tryptophan closes the CDR3, a read error is the likely cause. The V call is TRBV19, the J call TRBJ2-3; 9 positions agree with TRBD2. Germline V lookup: CDR1 LNHDA, CDR2 SQIVND (reference sequence). CDR3 size: 15 residues. Trimming removed 7 bases from V and 2 bases from J; junction bases left unmatched: 7. CDR3 DNA: TGTGCCAGTAAGAAGCGGGAGGCGATCACAGATACGCAGTATTCT. Protein: CASKKREAITDTQYS.

CDR3 nucleotides: TGTGCCAGCAGTGTATTTTCGACTGCCGAAGCTTTCTTT. Amino acid sequence: CASSVFSTAEAFF. The chain has TRBV2 and TRBJ1-1; D ambiguous. The V gene's germline CDR1 is SNHLY and CDR2 FYNNEI. Deletions cut 4 bases from V and 8 bases from J, with 14 bases between. The CDR3 sequence is 13 residues long.

The CDR3 coding sequence is TGTGCCAGCAGCTCCCAGGGTGGAGATAATTCACCCCTCCACTTT. Translated, it gives CASSSQGGDNSPLHF. The genes are TRBV5-8 and TRBJ1-6, with a possible D match to TRBD1 (5 bases). Trimming cost V 3 bases and J 5 bases, with 12 bases left between them. The germline V gene has CDR1 SGHTS and CDR2 YDEGEE. There are 15 residues in the CDR3.

This clone was observed a few times. This rearrangement joins TRBV28 to TRBJ1-2; weak D call: TRBD1 (5 bases). V lost 4 bases and J 8 bases, leaving 8 bases between the germline ends. Germline V gene sequence: CDR1 MDHEN, CDR2 SYDVKM. The CDR3 loop spans 11 amino acids. The CDR3 DNA sequence: TGTGCCAGCAGTTCATGGGGCGGCTACACCTTC. It encodes CASSSWGGYTF.

This chain uses TRBV1 with TRBJ2-5; the tabulated D call, TRBD2, remains unverified against the DNA. TRBV1 is listed as a pseudogene. CDR3 length equals 17 residues. DNA for the CDR3: TGCACCAGCAGCCACATTCACGGACTAGCGAGCCAAGAGACCCAGTACTTC. Amino acids: CTSSHIHGLASQETQYF.

This chain links TRBV28 with TRBJ1-2; a possible D gene is TRBD1 (6 bases). The CDR3 covers 14 residues. The ends were cut back, 1 base at V and 8 bases at J, with 14 bases in the middle. The V gene's germline CDR1 is MDHEN and CDR2 SYDVKM. CDR3 nucleotides: TGTGCCAGCAGTTTATTGGCAGGGGCGATGGGCTACACCTTC. This translates into CASSLLAGAMGYTF.

In this sample, this clone turned up a few times. The rearrangement joins TRBV21-1 to TRBJ2-1; no check of the table's D call, TRBD2, against the DNA was made. TRBV21-1 is assigned pseudogene status. The CDR3 loop spans 17 amino acids. CDR3 bases: TGTGCCAGCAGCAAACGGGGGACTAGCGGGAGGTACAATGAGCAGTTCTTC. It is translated as CASSKRGTSGRYNEQFF.

The rearrangement uses TRBV6-5 and TRBJ2-3; D remains unclear. CDR1 and CDR2 (germline): MNHEY, SVGAGI. Deletions cut 6 bases from V and 5 bases from J, with 6 bases between. The CDR3 has 11 amino acids. CDR3 in amino acids: CASSVRDTQYF. Here the CDR3 DNA reads TGTGCCAGCAGCGTCAGAGATACGCAGTATTTT.

The chain couples TRBV28 to TRBJ2-7; the match to TRBD1 covers 7 bases. This CDR3 contains 14 residues. Germline V gives CDR1 MDHEN, CDR2 SYDVKM. V trimming: 6 bases; J trimming: 7 bases; junction bases outside the gene matches: 12. The chain's CDR3 is CASSSGQASGEQYF. CDR3 in DNA: TGTGCCAGCAGCTCTGGACAGGCGTCTGGTGAGCAGTACTTC.